This T cell receptor beta chain was captured by sequencing in a study of CD8 T cells in ankylosing spondylitis. Regarding the study as a whole: About 8 highly homologous variants made up a TCR beta motif, and this motif appeared characteristic of ankylosing spondylitis blood.

From germline, CDR1 is SGDLS and CDR2 YYNGEE. This CDR3 has 15 amino acids. Between the trimmed V and J ends, which lost 3 bases and 4 bases, there was a span of 11 bases. Each CDR3 protein is one row after TCRdb ran MiXCR on the 5' RACE reads. The sample records 230,000 or so distinct CDR3 sequences, 15% to 20% being singletons. As regards this clonotype: The antigen remains unidentified.

The origin of this receptor is a male donor with ankylosing spondylitis or in good health (not recorded which). Material for sequencing was blood, either unsorted or a sorted T cell fraction (not recorded which). The chain couples TRBV9 to TRBJ2-6, with D uncertain. In DNA form, the CDR3 reads TGTGCCAGCAGCGATCCTGTAGGAGGGGCCAACGTCCTGACTTTC. Amino acids: CASSDPVGGANVLTF.